This entry lists 11 T cell receptor beta chains sequenced from one sample in a study of blood T cell repertoires in COVID-19. The method was immunoSEQ multiplex PCR; TCRdb's version includes in-frame clones alone and lacks a portion of them. The data contain about 110,000 clones, 55% to 75% of them singletons. The specimen sequenced was peripheral blood. The receptors were sampled from a woman in her thirties or forties with acute or convalescent COVID-19.

The V call is TRBV11-2, the J call TRBJ1-1; D is ambiguous. The CDR3 has 14 amino acids. Germline CDR1 reads SGHAT; CDR2 reads FQNNGV. V was clipped by 3 bases and J by 3 bases, with 11 bases between them. The CDR3 region is CASSFTRSDTEAFF. The CDR3 nucleotides are TGTGCCAGCAGCTTCACCCGGTCGGACACTGAAGCTTTCTTT.

The CDR3 nucleotides are TGTGCCAGTCGAAGCACGGCGGGCACAGATACGCAGTATTTT. Its protein is CASRSTAGTDTQYF. V and J are TRBV19 and TRBJ2-3; unclear D gene. The CDR3 has 14 residues. Trimming stripped 8 bases from V and 1 base from J, with 13 bases between. From germline, CDR1 is LNHDA and CDR2 SQIVND (reference sequence).

The rearrangement links TRBV10-1 to TRBJ2-5; D remains unclear. V lost 3 bases to trimming and J lost 7 bases, with 12 bases between them. This CDR3 region has 13 residues. The V gene's germline CDR1 is WNHNN and CDR2 SYGVQD (reference sequence). In nucleotides, the CDR3 is TGCGCCAGCAGTGAAACCAGCGCCGGGACCCAGTACTTC. It codes for CASSETSAGTQYF.

The chain recombines TRBV19 with TRBJ2-2, with TRBD1 matching 7 bases. With V trimmed by 5 bases and J by 0 bases, 3 bases remained unmatched. The V gene's germline CDR1 is LNHDA and CDR2 SQIVND (reference sequence). CDR3 size: 15 residues. The CDR3 DNA sequence: TGTGCCAGTAGTCCCGGGACAGCGAACACCGGGGAGCTGTTTTTT. Translating gives CASSPGTANTGELFF.

This chain connects TRBV6-1 to TRBJ1-5; possibly TRBD1 for D (5 bases). Per the germline V gene, CDR1 is MNHNS and CDR2 is SASEGT. This CDR3 spans 16 amino acids. V lost 0 bases, J lost 4 bases, and 13 bases lay in between. In nucleotides, the CDR3 is TGTGCCAGCAGTGAAGCAAGGGGTTGGGTAAATCAGCCCCAGCATTTT. It encodes CASSEARGWVNQPQHF.

This clone was seen only a few times. V and J are TRBV11-2 and TRBJ1-1; maybe TRBD1 (5 bases). CDR1 is SGHAT, CDR2 FQNNGV, per germline. V lost 3 bases and J lost 1, with 6 bases in between. The CDR3 has 13 amino acids. In DNA form, the CDR3 reads TGTGCCAGCAGCTTTGGACAGAACACTGAAGCTTTCTTT. Its protein product is CASSFGQNTEAFF.

The V and J genes are TRBV15 and TRBJ2-5; D remains ambiguous. The germline V gene has CDR1 LNHNV and CDR2 YYDKDF (reference sequence). Trimming took off 4 bases at V and 2 bases at J, with 5 bases between the two ends. This CDR3 has 12 amino acids. CDR3 region: CATSKRQETQYF. CDR3 DNA sequence: TGTGCCACCAGCAAGCGTCAAGAGACCCAGTACTTC.

The chain has TRBV25-1 and TRBJ2-1; 8 bases line up with TRBD2. Losses at the gene ends were 2 bases for V and 0 bases for J; bases not matched to a gene: 3. The CDR3 covers 16 residues. Per the germline V gene, CDR1 is MGHDK and CDR2 is SYGVNS. This CDR3 reads CASSEAGGLSYNEQFF. The CDR3 region has the DNA TGTGCCAGCAGTGAAGCGGGGGGTCTCTCCTACAATGAGCAGTTCTTC.

This clone was counted many times. The gene calls are TRBV6-5 and TRBJ1-5, with D uncertain. The germline gives CDR1 MNHEY, CDR2 SVGAGI. This CDR3 comprises 14 residues. V lost 5 bases and J lost 0, with 8 bases in between. This chain's CDR3 is CASSSGASNQPQHF. The CDR3 nucleotides read TGTGCCAGCAGTAGCGGCGCTAGCAATCAGCCCCAGCATTTT.

The CDR3 region has the DNA TGTGCCAGCAGCCCGGACAGGACTTCGCCCCAGCATTTT. It is translated as CASSPDRTSPQHF. This chain uses TRBV3-1 (or the pseudogene TRBV3-2) with TRBJ1-5; 7 bases align to TRBD1. V dropped 4 bases and J dropped 9; count of bases not matched to a gene: 6. The CDR3 spans 13 residues. Germline values: CDR1 LGHDT, CDR2 YNNKEL (reference sequence).

The genes are TRBV18 and TRBJ2-3; TRBD2 matches at 8 bases. Germline trimming cut 5 bases from V and 4 bases from J; bases unmatched to any gene: 8. Germline V gene sequence: CDR1 KGHSH, CDR2 LQKENI. The CDR3 loop spans 15 amino acids. CDR3 amino acids: CASSASGGPADTQYF. The CDR3 DNA sequence: TGTGCCAGCTCAGCCTCGGGGGGGCCGGCAGATACGCAGTATTTT.